The entry below gives a single T cell receptor (beta chain) sequence along with its context. What this receptor recognizes is not known. No base quality information exists; no much larger clone differs at one position. TCRbeta CDR3 regions were amplified from genomic DNA using the immunoSEQ Assay, a bias-controlled multiplex PCR. For the original study's pipeline: The number of nucleated cells in each sample was estimated by amplification of reference gene primers within the assay. To quantify the absolute abundance of each unique TCRbeta CDR3 rearrangement, sequence reads were collapsed and filtered. For each sample, productive Simpson clonality was calculated as the square root of Simpson's diversity index over productive rearrangements. TCRdb took this table from immuneACCESS and kept in-frame rearrangements with V and J called. Such tables lack part of the clones; where checked against another copy, unresolved V genes explain under half of the gap, and the rest is unexplained. V, J and clone size are those of that table, while D and trimming were read from the DNA. The sample contains more than 300,000 clones, 65% to 85% of them found a single time. Jointly, the top ten make up about 1.2% of the sample.

From a lookup of the germline V gene, CDR1 and CDR2 are SGDLS and YYNGEE. The CDR3, cysteine through phenylalanine, is 14 amino acids long. Just CDR3 DNA is preserved here, 42 bases in frame from base 1. V loses 4 bases of germline sequence and J loses 5 bases, and the interval between the two ends is 12 bases. The collaborating institutions used their own protocols to collect whole blood in K2EDTA tubes. For TCRbeta analysis, collaborators shipped samples as frozen whole blood, isolated PBMCs, or DNA extracted from either of those sample types. The sample is drawn from a study of blood T cell repertoires in COVID-19 (dated by TCRdb to 2018 to 2021). For the study in its entirety: Samples from collaborators originated in the United States, Italy and Spain and spanned both the acute and convalescent phases of COVID-19. The repertoires were released in a freely available public database meant as a resource for research on the immune response to SARS-CoV-2. Subjects who had been exposed to COVID-19, were actively infected with it, or had recovered from it provided the deeply sampled blood TCRbeta repertoires that made up the dataset. Where available, HLA class I and class II types were obtained from metadata supplied by the sample provider rather than from assay-based typing. Nearly every sample came with metadata listing a de-identified subject ID, COVID-19 status, age in years and sex. The material from the prospective study consisted of cDNA or gDNA derived from T cells, B-cell-depleted T cells, or PBMCs. Samples were obtained from the ongoing ImmuneRACE study (first 160 participants) and from 1,254 subjects provided by 6 global collaborators. What the study reported, not specific to this receptor: The quantity of clinical and demographic metadata differed by source and by participant and was supplied without curation.

The receptor was isolated from a woman aged 45-65 years with acute or convalescent COVID-19. The specimen sequenced was peripheral blood. The chain joins TRBV9 to TRBJ1-4; TRBD1 might be the D gene, on 6 matching bases. The CDR3 region has the sequence CASSTDSLNEKLFF. The DNA reads TGTGCCAGCAGCACGGACAGTTTGAATGAAAAACTGTTTTTT.